This T cell receptor (beta chain) appears in the sequencing data of a study of blood T cell repertoires in COVID-19. Study overall: Samples taken during acute and convalescent COVID-19 were collected in the United States, Italy and Spain. T cells, B-cell-depleted T cells, or PBMCs provided the cDNA or gDNA that served as material.

Only one count was recorded for this clone. Per the authors' pipeline: Estimated nucleated cell counts came from reference gene primer amplification. Assay used: immunoSEQ multiplex PCR; TCRdb lists only in-frame clones, some missing. From that table come the V and J calls and clone size; the DNA was used to work out D and trimming. The table shows a few hundred thousand clones, with roughly 86% occurring only once. The V end lost 3 bases, the J end lost 5 bases, and 13 bases lay between the germline ends. Germline CDR1 and CDR2: SQVTM and ANQGSEA. The CDR3 loop spans 13 amino acids. The rearrangement joins TRBV29-1 to TRBJ2-5; perhaps TRBD2 as D (6 bases). The receptor was isolated from a man aged 35-49 years who had recovered from COVID-19. The specimen was peripheral blood. The CDR3 sequence is CSVDGPGRETQYF. Here the CDR3 DNA reads TGCAGCGTTGATGGCCCGGGGAGGGAGACCCAGTACTTC.